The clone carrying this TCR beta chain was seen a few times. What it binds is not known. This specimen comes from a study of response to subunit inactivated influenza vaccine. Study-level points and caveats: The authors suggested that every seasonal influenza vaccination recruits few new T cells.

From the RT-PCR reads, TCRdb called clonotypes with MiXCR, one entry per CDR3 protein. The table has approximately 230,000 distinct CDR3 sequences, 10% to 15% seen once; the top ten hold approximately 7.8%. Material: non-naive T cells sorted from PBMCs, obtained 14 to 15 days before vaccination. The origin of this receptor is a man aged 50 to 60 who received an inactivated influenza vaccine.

The CDR3 reads CAATPGNANYGYTF. CDR3 coding DNA: TGTGCCGCGACCCCCGGAAATGCTAACTATGGCTACACCTTC. V and J are TRBV10-3 and TRBJ1-2; no definite D call. V lost 11 bases and J lost 0, with 16 bases in between. Germline loops: CDR1 ENHRY, CDR2 SYGVKD. This CDR3 contains 14 residues.